This T cell receptor beta chain was recorded in a study of blood T cell repertoires in COVID-19. Overall study: Material from acute and convalescent COVID-19 was sourced from the United States, Italy and Spain.

The V and J ends lost 3 bases and 12 bases, in that order; junction bases with no gene match: 5. Germline V gene sequence: CDR1 LNHNV, CDR2 YYDKDF (reference sequence). This CDR3 contains 12 residues. Source study methods: How many nucleated cells were present was estimated from reference gene primer amplification. Profiling relied on immunoSEQ multiplex PCR, and the TCRdb table lists in-frame clones only, not all of them. That table furnishes V, J and clone size, whereas the DNA furnished D and trimming. The sample lists around 200,000 clones, around 79% occurring once. This clonotype was obtained from a man aged 50 to 60 who had recovered from COVID-19. This chain uses TRBV15 with TRBJ2-4; 7 bases line up with TRBD1. The sequenced material came from peripheral blood. CDR3 amino acids: CATSRPGQAQYF. Written as DNA, the CDR3 is TGTGCCACCAGCAGGCCTGGACAGGCTCAGTACTTC.